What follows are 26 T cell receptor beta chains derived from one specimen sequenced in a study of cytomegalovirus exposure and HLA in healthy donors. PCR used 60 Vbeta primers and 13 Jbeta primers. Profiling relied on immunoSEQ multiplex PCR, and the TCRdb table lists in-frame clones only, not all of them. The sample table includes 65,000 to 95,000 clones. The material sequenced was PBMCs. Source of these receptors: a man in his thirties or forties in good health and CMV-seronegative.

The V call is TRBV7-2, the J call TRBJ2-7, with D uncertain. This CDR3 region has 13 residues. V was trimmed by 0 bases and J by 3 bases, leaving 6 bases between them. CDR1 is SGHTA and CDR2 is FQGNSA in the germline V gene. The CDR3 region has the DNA TGTGCCAGCAGCTTAGCGGTAGTCTACGAGCAGTACTTC. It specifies CASSLAVVYEQYF.

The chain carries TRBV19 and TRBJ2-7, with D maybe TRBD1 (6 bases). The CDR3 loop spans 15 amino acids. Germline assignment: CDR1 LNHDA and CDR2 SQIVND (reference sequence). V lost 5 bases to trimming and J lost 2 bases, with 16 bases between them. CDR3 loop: CASSPRQESPYEQYF. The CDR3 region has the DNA TGTGCCAGTAGTCCACGACAGGAGAGCCCCTACGAGCAGTACTTC.

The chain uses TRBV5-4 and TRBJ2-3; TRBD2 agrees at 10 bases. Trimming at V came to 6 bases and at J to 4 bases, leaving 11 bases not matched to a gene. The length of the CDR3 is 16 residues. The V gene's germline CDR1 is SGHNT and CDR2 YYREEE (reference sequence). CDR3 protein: CASTERLAGEADTQYF. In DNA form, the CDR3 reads TGTGCCAGCACCGAGAGGCTAGCGGGAGAGGCAGATACGCAGTATTTT.

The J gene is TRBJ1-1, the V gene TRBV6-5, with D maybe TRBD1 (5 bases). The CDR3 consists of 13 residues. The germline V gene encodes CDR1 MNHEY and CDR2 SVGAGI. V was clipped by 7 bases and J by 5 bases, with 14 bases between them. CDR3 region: CASNRHGGTEAFF. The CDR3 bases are TGTGCCAGCAACCGTCATGGGGGGACTGAAGCTTTCTTT.

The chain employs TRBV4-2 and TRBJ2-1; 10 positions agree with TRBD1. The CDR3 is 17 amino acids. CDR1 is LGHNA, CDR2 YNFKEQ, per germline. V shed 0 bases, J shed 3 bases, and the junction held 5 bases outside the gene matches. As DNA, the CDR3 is TGTGCCAGCAGCCAAGAGGGGGACAGGGGTTTCTACAATGAGCAGTTCTTC. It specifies CASSQEGDRGFYNEQFF.

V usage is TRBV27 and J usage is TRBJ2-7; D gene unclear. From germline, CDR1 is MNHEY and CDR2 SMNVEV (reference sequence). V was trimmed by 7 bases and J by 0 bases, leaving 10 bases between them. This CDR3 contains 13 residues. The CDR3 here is CASTSIHSYEQYF. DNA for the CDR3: TGTGCCAGCACATCGATACACTCCTACGAGCAGTACTTC.

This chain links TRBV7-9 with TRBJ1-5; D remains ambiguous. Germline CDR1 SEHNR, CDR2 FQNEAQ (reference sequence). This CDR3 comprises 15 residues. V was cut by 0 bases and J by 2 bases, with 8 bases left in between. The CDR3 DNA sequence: TGTGCCAGCAGCTTAGCGGGTCGGGGCAATCAGCCCCAGCATTTT. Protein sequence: CASSLAGRGNQPQHF. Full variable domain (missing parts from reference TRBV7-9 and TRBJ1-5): DTGVSQNPRHKITKRGQNVTFRCDPISEHNRLYWYRQTLGQGPEFLTYFQNEAQLEKSRLLSDRFSAERPKGSFSTLEIQRTEQGDSAMYLCASSLAGRGNQPQHFGDGTRLSIL.

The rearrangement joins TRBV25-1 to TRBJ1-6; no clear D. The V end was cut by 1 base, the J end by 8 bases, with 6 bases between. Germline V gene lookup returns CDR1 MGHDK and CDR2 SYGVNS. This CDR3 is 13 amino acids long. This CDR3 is CASSELVDSPLHF. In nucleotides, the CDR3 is TGTGCCAGCAGTGAATTGGTAGATTCACCCCTCCACTTT.

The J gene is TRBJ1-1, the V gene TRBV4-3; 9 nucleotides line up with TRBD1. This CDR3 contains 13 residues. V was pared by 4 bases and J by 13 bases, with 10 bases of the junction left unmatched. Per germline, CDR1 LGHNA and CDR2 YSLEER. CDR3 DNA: TGCGCCAGCAGCCTACAATTGGAGGACAGGGGTTTCTTT. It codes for CASSLQLEDRGFF.

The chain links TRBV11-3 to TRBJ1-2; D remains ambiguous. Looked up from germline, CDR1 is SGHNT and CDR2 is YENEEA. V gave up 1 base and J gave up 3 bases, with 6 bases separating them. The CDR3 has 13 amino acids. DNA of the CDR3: TGTGCCAGCAGCTTAGGGCTGTACTATGGCTACACCTTC. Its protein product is CASSLGLYYGYTF.

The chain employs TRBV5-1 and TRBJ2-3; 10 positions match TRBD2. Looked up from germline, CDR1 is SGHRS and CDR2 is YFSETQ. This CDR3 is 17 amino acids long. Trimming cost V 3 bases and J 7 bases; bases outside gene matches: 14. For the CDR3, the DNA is TGCGCCAGCAGCTCGTTTTCAGGACTAGCGGCGCGACATACGCAGTATTTT. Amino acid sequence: CASSSFSGLAARHTQYF.

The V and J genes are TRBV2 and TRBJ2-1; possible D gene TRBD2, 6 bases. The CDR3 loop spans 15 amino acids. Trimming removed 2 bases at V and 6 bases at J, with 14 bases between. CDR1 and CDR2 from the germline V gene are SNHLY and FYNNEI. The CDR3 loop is CASSELSGRSNEQFF. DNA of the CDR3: TGTGCCAGCAGTGAATTGTCAGGGAGGTCCAATGAGCAGTTCTTC.

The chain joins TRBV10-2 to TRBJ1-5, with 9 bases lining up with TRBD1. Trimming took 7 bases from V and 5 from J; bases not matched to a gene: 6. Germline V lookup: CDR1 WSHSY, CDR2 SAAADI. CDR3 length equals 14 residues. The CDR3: CASTDRGYYQPQHF. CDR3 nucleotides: TGCGCCAGCACAGACAGGGGGTACTATCAGCCCCAGCATTTT.

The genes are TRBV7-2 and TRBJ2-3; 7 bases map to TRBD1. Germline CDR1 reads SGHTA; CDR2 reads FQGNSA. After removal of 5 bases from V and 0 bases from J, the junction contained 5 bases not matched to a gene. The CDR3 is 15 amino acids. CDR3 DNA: TGTGCCAGCAGCCTACAGGGGCTAAGCACAGATACGCAGTATTTT. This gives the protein CASSLQGLSTDTQYF.

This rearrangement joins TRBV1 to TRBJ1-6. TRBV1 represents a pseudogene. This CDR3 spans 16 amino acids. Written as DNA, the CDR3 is TGCACCAGCAGCCAAGACCCCCCCCTTCCGAGGAGGCCCCTCCACTTT. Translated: CTSSQDPPLPRRPLHF.

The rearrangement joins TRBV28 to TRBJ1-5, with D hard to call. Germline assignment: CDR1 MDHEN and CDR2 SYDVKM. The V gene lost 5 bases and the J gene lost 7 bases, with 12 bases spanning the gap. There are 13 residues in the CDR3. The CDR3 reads CASSPIQWQPQHF. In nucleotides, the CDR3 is TGTGCCAGCAGTCCAATACAGTGGCAGCCCCAGCATTTT.

This CDR3 is CASSDSNGYEQYF. The CDR3 DNA follows: TGTGCCAGCAGTGACAGCAATGGATACGAGCAGTACTTC. V usage is TRBV9 and J usage is TRBJ2-7, with D possibly matching TRBD1 (5 bases). This CDR3 region has 13 residues. V shed 5 bases and J shed 4 bases, with 13 bases lying between them. Looked up from germline, CDR1 is SGDLS and CDR2 is YYNGEE.

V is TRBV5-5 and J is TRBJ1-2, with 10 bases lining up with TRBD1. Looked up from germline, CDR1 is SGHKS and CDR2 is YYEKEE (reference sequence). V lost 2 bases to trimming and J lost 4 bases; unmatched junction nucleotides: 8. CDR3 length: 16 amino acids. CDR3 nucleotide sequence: TGTGCCAGCAGCTTAAATGGACAGGGGGTGGGCTATGGCTACACCTTC. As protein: CASSLNGQGVGYGYTF.

CDR3 residues: CASSLRWAYEQYF. CDR3 coding DNA: TGTGCCAGCAGCTTGAGGTGGGCCTACGAGCAGTACTTC. The chain has TRBV7-2 and TRBJ2-7, with unresolved D. Trimming stripped 3 bases from V and 2 bases from J, with 8 bases between. CDR3 size: 13 residues. Per the germline V gene, CDR1 is SGHTA and CDR2 is FQGNSA.

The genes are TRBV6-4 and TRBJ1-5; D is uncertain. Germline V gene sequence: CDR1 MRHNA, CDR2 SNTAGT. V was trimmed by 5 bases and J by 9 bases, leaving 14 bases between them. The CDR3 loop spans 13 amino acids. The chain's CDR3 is CASSSGSSGPQHF. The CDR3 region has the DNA TGTGCCAGCAGTTCGGGGAGCTCGGGGCCCCAGCATTTT.

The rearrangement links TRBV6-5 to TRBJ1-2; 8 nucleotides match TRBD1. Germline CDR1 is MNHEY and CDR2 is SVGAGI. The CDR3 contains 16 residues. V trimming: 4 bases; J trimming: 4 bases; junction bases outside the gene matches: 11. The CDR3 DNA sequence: TGTGCCAGCAGTTTTCGGCCCCGGACAGGGATCTATGGCTACACCTTC. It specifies CASSFRPRTGIYGYTF.

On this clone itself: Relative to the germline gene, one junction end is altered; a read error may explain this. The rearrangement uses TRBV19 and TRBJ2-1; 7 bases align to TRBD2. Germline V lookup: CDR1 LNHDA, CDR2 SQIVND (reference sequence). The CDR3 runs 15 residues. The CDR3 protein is CASSTSGLSDNEQFF. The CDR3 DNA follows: TGTGCCAGTAGTACTAGCGGACTCTCCGACAATGAGCAGTTCTTC. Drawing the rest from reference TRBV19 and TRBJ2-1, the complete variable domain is DGGITQSPKYLFRKEGQNVTLSCEQNLNHDAMYWYRQDPGQGLRLIYYSQIVNDFQKGDIAEGYSVSREKKESFPLTVTSAQKNPTAFYLCASSTSGLSDNEQFFGPGTRLTVL.

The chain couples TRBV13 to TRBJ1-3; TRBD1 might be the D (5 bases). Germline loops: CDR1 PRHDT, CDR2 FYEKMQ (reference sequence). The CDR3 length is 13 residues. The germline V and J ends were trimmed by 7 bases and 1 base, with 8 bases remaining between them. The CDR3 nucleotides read TGTGCCAGCACCGGGGGATCTGGAAACACCATATATTTT. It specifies CASTGGSGNTIYF.

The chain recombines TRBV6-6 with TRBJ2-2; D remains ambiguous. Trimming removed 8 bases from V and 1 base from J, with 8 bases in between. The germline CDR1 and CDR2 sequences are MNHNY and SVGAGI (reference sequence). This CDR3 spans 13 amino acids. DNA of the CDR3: TGTGCCAGCTACCGACAGAACACCGGGGAGCTGTTTTTT. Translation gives CASYRQNTGELFF.

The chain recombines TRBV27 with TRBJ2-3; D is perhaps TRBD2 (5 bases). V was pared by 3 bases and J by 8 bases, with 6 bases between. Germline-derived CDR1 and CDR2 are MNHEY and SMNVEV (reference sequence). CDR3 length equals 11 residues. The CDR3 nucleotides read TGTGCCAGCAGTTTTGGAGGTACGCAGTATTTT. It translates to CASSFGGTQYF.

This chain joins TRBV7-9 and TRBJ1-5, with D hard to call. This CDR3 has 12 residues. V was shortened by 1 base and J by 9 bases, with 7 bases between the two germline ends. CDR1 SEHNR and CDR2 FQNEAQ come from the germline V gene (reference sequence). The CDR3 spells CASSLDTWPQHF. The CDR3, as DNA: TGTGCCAGCAGCTTAGACACCTGGCCCCAGCATTTT. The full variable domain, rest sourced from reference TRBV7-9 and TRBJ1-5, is DTGVSQNPRHKITKRGQNVTFRCDPISEHNRLYWYRQTLGQGPEFLTYFQNEAQLEKSRLLSDRFSAERPKGSFSTLEIQRTEQGDSAMYLCASSLDTWPQHFGDGTRLSIL.